This T cell receptor beta chain comes out of a study of T cells in tuberculosis. In the study overall: T cells were selected with CD1B tetramers loaded with glucose monomycolate.

This clone appeared once. Cells were sorted from thawed PBMC rested overnight and stained with GMM-loaded CD1B tetramer, viability dye and anti-CD3. The lipid loaded on the CD1B tetramers was C32 glucose monomycolate from Rhodococcus equi. CD14-expressing monocytes were removed from PBMC before cryopreservation and sorting. Chain pairing is unknown; alpha and beta were sequenced separately. The data were produced by immunoSEQ multiplex PCR, yet TCRdb's version contains in-frame clones alone and is incomplete. The top ten clones hold under 2.5% of a sample with tens of thousands of clones, approximately 90% of them seen once. The length of the CDR3 is 18 residues. Per germline, CDR1 SGDLS and CDR2 YYNGEE. V lost 4 bases, J lost 1 base, and 23 bases lay in between. Overall study results and limits: The stringent gate may have excluded weak CD1B-GMM tetramer binders.

This rearrangement joins TRBV9 to TRBJ2-5, with D tentatively TRBD2 (7 bases). Sample: CD1b-GMM tetramer-negative cells sorted from PBMCs. The source of this sequence is an adult woman with latent tuberculosis. CDR3 DNA sequence: TGTGCCAGCAGCCGCCTCCCCCTCTGGGGGGGGGCCCAAGAGACCCAGTACTTC. The encoded protein is CASSRLPLWGGAQETQYF.